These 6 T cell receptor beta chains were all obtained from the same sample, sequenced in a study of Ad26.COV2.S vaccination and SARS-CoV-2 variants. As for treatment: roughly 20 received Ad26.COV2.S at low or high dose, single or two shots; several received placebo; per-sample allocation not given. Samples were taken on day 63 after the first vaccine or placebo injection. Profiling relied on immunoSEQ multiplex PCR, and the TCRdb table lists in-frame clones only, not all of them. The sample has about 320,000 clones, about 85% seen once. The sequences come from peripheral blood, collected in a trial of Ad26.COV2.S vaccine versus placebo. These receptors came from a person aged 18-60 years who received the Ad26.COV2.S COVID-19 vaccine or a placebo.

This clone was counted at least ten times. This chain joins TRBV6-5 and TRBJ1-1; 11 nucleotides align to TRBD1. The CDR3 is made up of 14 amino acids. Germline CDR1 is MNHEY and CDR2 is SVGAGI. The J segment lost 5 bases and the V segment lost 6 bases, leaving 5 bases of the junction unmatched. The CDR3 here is CASRTGTGGTEAFF. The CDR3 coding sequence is TGTGCCAGCAGGACCGGGACAGGGGGAACTGAAGCTTTCTTT.

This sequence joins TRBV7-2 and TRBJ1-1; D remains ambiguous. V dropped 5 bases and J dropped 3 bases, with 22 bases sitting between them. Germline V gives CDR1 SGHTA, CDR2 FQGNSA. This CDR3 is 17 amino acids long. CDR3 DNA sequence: TGTGCCAGCAGCCGCGGGAGGGCTTTTAACACGGACACTGAAGCTTTCTTT. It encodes CASSRGRAFNTDTEAFF.

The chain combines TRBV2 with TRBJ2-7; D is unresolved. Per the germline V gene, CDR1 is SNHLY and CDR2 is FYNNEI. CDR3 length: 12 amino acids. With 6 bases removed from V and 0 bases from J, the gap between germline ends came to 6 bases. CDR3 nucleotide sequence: TGTGCCAGCAGCCGGTCCTCCTACGAGCAGTACTTC. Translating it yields CASSRSSYEQYF.

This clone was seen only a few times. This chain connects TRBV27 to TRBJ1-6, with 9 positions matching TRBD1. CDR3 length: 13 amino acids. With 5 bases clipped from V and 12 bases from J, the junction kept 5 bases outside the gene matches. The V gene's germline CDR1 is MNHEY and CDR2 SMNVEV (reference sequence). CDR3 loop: CASSPGQGRPLHF. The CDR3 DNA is TGTGCCAGCAGTCCGGGACAGGGTCGACCCCTCCACTTT.

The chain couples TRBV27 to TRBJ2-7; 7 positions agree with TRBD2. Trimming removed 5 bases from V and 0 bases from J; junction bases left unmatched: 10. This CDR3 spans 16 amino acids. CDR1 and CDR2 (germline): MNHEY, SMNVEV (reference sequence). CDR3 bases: TGTGCCAGCAGTCCGGGGGTGGAGCGGGGCTCCTACGAGCAGTACTTC. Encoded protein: CASSPGVERGSYEQYF.

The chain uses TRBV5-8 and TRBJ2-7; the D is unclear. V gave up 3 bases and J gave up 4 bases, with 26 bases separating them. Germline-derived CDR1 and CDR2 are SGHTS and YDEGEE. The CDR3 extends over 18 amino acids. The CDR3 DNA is TGTGCCAGCAGCTACCTTTGGAAGAGGCACAGAAATAGTTACGAGCAGTACTTC. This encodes CASSYLWKRHRNSYEQYF.